One sample yielded the 28 T cell receptor beta chains listed below, sequenced in a study of T cells in Graves' hyperthyroidism and ophthalmopathy. Amplification yielded TCR beta CDR3 regions, with RNA transcripts as the source. First-round RT-PCR targeting the TCR CDR3 was performed with the HTBI primer set. TCRdb analysed the multiplex PCR reads with MiXCR anew, one entry per CDR3 protein. The sample shows some 620,000 distinct CDR3 sequences, around 16% of them seen only once. Material: blood. These receptors all stem from a woman aged 30 to 39 with Graves' hyperthyroidism.

This clonotype was detected many times. The genes are TRBV2 and TRBJ2-7; no clear D. This CDR3 is built from 15 residues. V was cut by 2 bases and J by 2 bases, with 13 bases left in between. Per the germline V gene, CDR1 is SNHLY and CDR2 is FYNNEI. In DNA form, the CDR3 reads TGTGCCAGCAGTGAAAGGATGTTCCAGACCTACGAGCAGTACTTC. Amino acids: CASSERMFQTYEQYF.

The gene calls are TRBV2 and TRBJ2-7; D is possibly TRBD1 (5 bases). Between the trimmed V and J ends, which lost 3 bases and 3 bases, there was a span of 12 bases. Germline CDR1 is SNHLY and CDR2 is FYNNEI. The CDR3 totals 14 residues. This CDR3 reads CASSELGPGYEQYF. CDR3 coding DNA: TGTGCCAGCAGTGAGTTGGGGCCAGGCTACGAGCAGTACTTC.

This clonotype showed up many times. The V call is TRBV11-2, the J call TRBJ2-1; 9 positions match TRBD2. This CDR3 is 15 amino acids long. V shed 2 bases and J 5 bases; nucleotides not matched to a gene: 4. Germline loops: CDR1 SGHAT, CDR2 FQNNGV. DNA of the CDR3: TGTGCCAGCAGCTTAATGGCTAGCGGGAACAATGAGCAGTTCTTC. Translated: CASSLMASGNNEQFF.

This clonotype was picked up many times. This chain links TRBV28 with TRBJ1-5; TRBD1 agrees at 8 bases. The CDR3 is 17 residues long. Per germline, CDR1 MDHEN and CDR2 SYDVKM. V lost 6 bases, J lost 7 bases, and 17 bases stayed unmatched. CDR3 bases: TGTGCCAGCAGCCGAACCGTGGGGGACAGGTTGTCACAGCCCCAGCATTTT. It is translated as CASSRTVGDRLSQPQHF.

The sample holds a few counts of this clonotype. V gene TRBV5-8 combines with J gene TRBJ2-7; D unclear. Trimming removed 8 bases at V and 2 bases at J, with 5 bases between. The CDR3 extends over 10 amino acids. Germline lookup yields CDR1 SGHTS and CDR2 YDEGEE. As DNA, the CDR3 is TGTGCCAGTGCCACCTACGAGCAGTACTTC. Translated: CASATYEQYF. Together with reference TRBV5-8 and TRBJ2-7, the CDR3 gives the full variable domain: EAGVTQSPTHLIKTRGQQATLRCSPISGHTSVYWYQQALGLGLQFLLWYDEGEERNRGNFPPRFSGRQFPNYSSELNVNALELEDSALYLCASATYEQYFGPGTRLTVT.

This chain links TRBV7-8 with TRBJ2-2, with D perhaps TRBD1 (6 bases). Per germline, CDR1 SGHVS and CDR2 FQNEAQ. This CDR3 comprises 14 residues. V lost 5 bases and J 6 bases, leaving 13 bases between the germline ends. The CDR3 nucleotides read TGTGCCAGCAGCCAGACAACAGGGCCCGGGGAGCTGTTTTTT. Its protein is CASSQTTGPGELFF.

In its sample, this clonotype was seen a few times. The chain is built from TRBV5-8 and TRBJ2-5; 11 bases are a match to TRBD2. The ends lost 4 bases at V and 4 bases at J; junction bases unmatched: 6. Germline V gene sequence: CDR1 SGHTS, CDR2 YDEGEE. CDR3 length equals 15 residues. Written as DNA, the CDR3 is TGTGCCAGCAGCCCTCTTGGACTAGCGGGAGAGACCCAGTACTTC. Protein sequence: CASSPLGLAGETQYF.

This clonotype came up many times. The chain links TRBV6-2 or TRBV6-3 to TRBJ2-7, with D unresolved. The V and J ends lost 5 bases and 2 bases respectively, with 10 bases between them. This CDR3 comprises 13 residues. The germline V gene encodes CDR1 MNHEY and CDR2 SVGEGT. The chain's CDR3 is CASSPQSTYEQYF. CDR3 coding DNA: TGTGCCAGCAGTCCTCAGAGTACCTACGAGCAGTACTTC.

The chain carries TRBV29-1 and TRBJ1-4; no definite D call. Germline CDR1 SQVTM, CDR2 ANQGSEA. This CDR3 has 14 residues. V lost 6 bases and J lost 0, with 11 bases in between. The CDR3 DNA follows: TGCAGCGTCGCAATATATGCAACTAATGAAAAACTGTTTTTT. The encoded protein is CSVAIYATNEKLFF. The variable domain in full, completed from reference TRBV29-1 and TRBJ1-4, reads SAVISQKPSRDICQRGTSLTIQCQVDSQVTMMFWYRQQPGQSLTLIATANQGSEATYESGFVIDKFPISRPNLTFSTLTVSNMSPEDSSIYLCSVAIYATNEKLFFGSGTQLSVL.

In this sample, this clonotype turned up many times. The rearrangement links TRBV20-1 to TRBJ2-1, with D hard to call. Germline V gives CDR1 DFQATT, CDR2 SNEGSKA (reference sequence). V shed 0 bases and J shed 0 bases, with 15 bases lying between them. CDR3 length equals 17 residues. The CDR3 spells CSAREPLDRISYNEQFF. CDR3 DNA sequence: TGCAGTGCTAGAGAACCCCTAGACCGGATCTCCTACAATGAGCAGTTCTTC.

In its sample, this clonotype was seen a few times. The chain employs TRBV7-2 and TRBJ2-2, with TRBD2 matching over 16 bases. The trim removed 3 bases at V and 0 bases at J, leaving 1 base unmatched. The V gene's germline CDR1 is SGHTA and CDR2 FQGNSA. The CDR3 totals 18 residues. CDR3 sequence: CASSLGLAGGPNTGELFF. DNA of the CDR3: TGTGCCAGCAGCTTGGGACTAGCGGGAGGGCCGAACACCGGGGAGCTGTTTTTT.

This clonotype occurred many times. The chain has TRBV28 and TRBJ1-2; 7 nucleotides line up with TRBD1. CDR1 is MDHEN, CDR2 SYDVKM, per germline. The CDR3 sequence is 13 residues long. Trimming at V came to 4 bases and at J to 8 bases, leaving 7 bases not matched to a gene. CDR3 residues: CASSYRTGDGYTF. The CDR3 nucleotides are TGTGCCAGCAGTTATCGGACAGGAGACGGCTACACCTTC.

In this sample, this clonotype turned up a few times. CDR3 region: CASSVGNRFYEQYF. Written as DNA, the CDR3 is TGTGCCAGCAGCGTAGGTAACAGGTTTTACGAGCAGTACTTC. The chain employs TRBV9 and TRBJ2-7; a possible D gene is TRBD1 (5 bases). The V and J ends lost 0 bases and 4 bases respectively, with 11 bases between them. Germline V lookup: CDR1 SGDLS, CDR2 YYNGEE. The length of the CDR3 is 14 residues.

This clonotype was recorded many times. This chain joins TRBV6-1 and TRBJ2-3, with D possibly being TRBD2 (6 bases). Germline-derived CDR1 and CDR2 are MNHNS and SASEGT. CDR3 length: 15 residues. V was cut by 6 bases and J by 4 bases, with 17 bases left in between. This chain's CDR3 is CASRRRVMVADTQYF. In nucleotides, the CDR3 is TGTGCCAGCAGGAGGAGGGTGATGGTCGCAGATACGCAGTATTTT.

This clonotype was counted ten times or more. The V call is TRBV5-6, the J call TRBJ2-7, with D perhaps matching TRBD1 or TRBD2 (5 bases each). V was trimmed by 3 bases and J by 4 bases, leaving 11 bases between them. Germline CDR1 is SGHDT and CDR2 is YYEEEE. The CDR3 length is 13 residues. The CDR3, as DNA: TGTGCCAGCAGCTCCGGGACCCTATACGAGCAGTACTTC. Residues: CASSSGTLYEQYF.

With respect to this clonotype: It may be a read error: a sequence one base away is much more abundant. The chain recombines TRBV30 with TRBJ1-1; TRBD1 agrees at 7 bases. Germline CDR1 is GTSNPN and CDR2 is SVGIG (reference sequence). CDR3 length: 11 residues. The V gene end was trimmed by 4 bases and the J gene end by 7 bases; junction bases not matched to a gene: 3. The CDR3 nucleotides read TGTGCCTGGACGGGACAGAATGAAGCTTTCTTT. Encoded protein: CAWTGQNEAFF.

This chain links TRBV20-1 with TRBJ1-3, with 8 bases matching TRBD1. V dropped 6 bases and J dropped 0; count of bases not matched to a gene: 4. The germline V gene encodes CDR1 DFQATT and CDR2 SNEGSKA (reference sequence). The CDR3 covers 14 residues. The CDR3 loop is CSAWDRRSGNTIYF. In DNA, the CDR3 is TGCAGTGCCTGGGACAGGCGCTCTGGAAACACCATATATTTT.

The chain combines TRBV11-2 with TRBJ1-1; a weak D match, TRBD1 (6 bases). V dropped 2 bases and J dropped 0 bases, with 10 bases sitting between them. The CDR3 length is 15 residues. Germline-derived CDR1 and CDR2 are SGHAT and FQNNGV. The CDR3 is CASSLQGQMNTEAFF. The CDR3 DNA sequence: TGTGCCAGCAGCTTACAAGGACAGATGAACACTGAAGCTTTCTTT.

This clonotype came up many times. V and J are TRBV20-1 and TRBJ2-7, with 7 nucleotides matching TRBD1. The CDR3 is made up of 13 amino acids. V shed 3 bases, J shed 0 bases, and the junction held 2 bases outside the gene matches. Germline-derived CDR1 and CDR2 are DFQATT and SNEGSKA (reference sequence). The CDR3 DNA follows: TGCAGTGCTAGGGGACAGTACTCCTACGAGCAGTACTTC. This gives the protein CSARGQYSYEQYF.

The V gene is TRBV7-9, the J gene TRBJ2-7; 9 nucleotides match TRBD2. The length of the CDR3 is 15 residues. Unmatched junction bases numbered 14, after V lost 7 bases and J lost 7 bases. Germline V gene sequence: CDR1 SEHNR, CDR2 FQNEAQ (reference sequence). The CDR3 is CASTRTAGGPGEQYF. The CDR3 DNA reads TGTGCCAGCACCAGAACCGCGGGAGGGCCCGGTGAGCAGTACTTC.

The CDR3 loop is CASSPSGGDSPLHF. The CDR3 DNA sequence: TGTGCCAGCAGCCCCTCAGGGGGTGATTCACCCCTCCACTTT. V is TRBV3-1 and J is TRBJ1-6, with 7 nucleotides matching TRBD1. Germline V gives CDR1 LGHDT, CDR2 YNNKEL (reference sequence). The V segment lost 4 bases and the J segment 8 bases; nucleotides outside the gene matches: 5. This CDR3 region has 14 residues.

This chain uses TRBV25-1 with TRBJ2-5; D call uncertain. Germline CDR1 is MGHDK and CDR2 is SYGVNS. With 3 bases removed from V and 3 bases from J, the gap between germline ends came to 8 bases. This CDR3 region has 13 residues. CDR3 DNA sequence: TGTGCCAGCAGTGAGGACCGTAAAGAGACCCAGTACTTC. Residues: CASSEDRKETQYF.

This clonotype has only a few counts. This rearrangement joins TRBV20-1 to TRBJ2-5; 8 bases are a match to TRBD2. Germline trimming cut 3 bases from V and 5 bases from J; bases unmatched to any gene: 5. The CDR3 is 13 amino acids. Germline V gene lookup returns CDR1 DFQATT and CDR2 SNEGSKA (reference sequence). As DNA, the CDR3 is TGCAGTGCTAGCTCGGGCGGGAGGGAGACCCAGTACTTC. Translation gives CSASSGGRETQYF.

This clonotype was detected many times. This chain uses TRBV7-2 with TRBJ1-2; 7 bases are a match to TRBD1. V lost 5 bases to trimming and J lost 5 bases; unmatched junction nucleotides: 5. The CDR3 length is 13 residues. Germline loops: CDR1 SGHTA, CDR2 FQGNSA. CDR3 DNA sequence: TGTGCCAGCAGCGTTAGACAGGGTTATGGCTACACCTTC. It is translated as CASSVRQGYGYTF.

This clonotype was seen only a few times. V is TRBV12-3 or TRBV12-4 and J is TRBJ2-1; 7 positions match TRBD2. The CDR3 runs to 19 residues. The junction had 14 bases not matched to a gene; V was cut back by 2 bases and J by 1 base. CDR3 nucleotide sequence: TGTGCCAGCAGTTTAACCCCCCTGGGAGGGAGTTATTCCTACAATGAGCAGTTCTTC. This codes for CASSLTPLGGSYSYNEQFF.

There are many counts of this clonotype. The V and J genes are TRBV7-3 and TRBJ2-1; D ambiguous. The CDR3 has 14 amino acids. Germline lookup yields CDR1 SGHTA and CDR2 FQGTGA. V was pared by 5 bases and J by 6 bases, with 14 bases between. The CDR3 DNA is TGTGCCAGCAGCCCCACGGCCATGGTCAATGAGCAGTTCTTC. This codes for CASSPTAMVNEQFF.

The chain uses TRBV20-1 and TRBJ2-1; unclear D gene. Germline V CDR1 and CDR2: DFQATT, SNEGSKA (reference sequence). This CDR3 has 11 residues. V dropped 3 bases and J dropped 9 bases, with 9 bases sitting between them. The CDR3 loop is CSARGWGEQFF. The DNA for the CDR3 is TGCAGTGCTAGGGGGTGGGGTGAGCAGTTCTTC.

This clonotype was observed at least ten times. The V and J genes are TRBV2 and TRBJ2-5; 12 bases match TRBD2. CDR1 and CDR2 (germline): SNHLY, FYNNEI. Germline trimming cut 4 bases from V and 3 bases from J; bases unmatched to any gene: 3. The CDR3 loop spans 15 amino acids. The CDR3 loop is CASSVGLAGKETQYF. The CDR3 region has the DNA TGTGCCAGCAGTGTAGGACTAGCGGGAAAAGAGACCCAGTACTTC. The full variable domain, in which reference TRBV2 and TRBJ2-5 provide the parts outside the CDR3, is EPEVTQTPSHQVTQMGQEVILRCVPISNHLYFYWYRQILGQKVEFLVSFYNNEISEKSEIFDDQFSVERPDGSNFTLKIRSTKLEDSAMYFCASSVGLAGKETQYFGPGTRLLVL.